Listed here are 13 T cell receptor beta chains from one sample, sequenced in a study of T-cell reconstitution after alpha-beta-depleted transplantation in children. Molecular barcoding with unique molecular identifiers was used for the TCRbeta library. Via MiXCR, TCRdb re-called the PCR reads, giving one row per CDR3 protein. In the table there are 500,000 to 750,000 distinct CDR3 sequences, 10% to 15% of which are singletons. The input for sequencing was PBMCs, mostly from graft donor cells, taken 360 days after TCRalphabeta/CD19-depleted stem cell transplant. The receptors come from a male patient younger than 18 who had a stem cell transplant for acute myeloid leukemia, so the T cells may come from the graft donor.

This clonotype was counted at least ten times. The chain couples TRBV20-1 to TRBJ2-3, with TRBD1 matching over 8 bases. V dropped 0 bases and J dropped 3; count of bases not matched to a gene: 8. Per germline, CDR1 DFQATT and CDR2 SNEGSKA (reference sequence). This CDR3 is 16 amino acids long. The CDR3, as DNA: TGCAGTGCTAGAGATTTGGGGGGACAGGTGACAGATACGCAGTATTTT. Its protein is CSARDLGGQVTDTQYF.

The rearrangement joins TRBV6-2 or TRBV6-3 to TRBJ2-7; 9 nucleotides line up with TRBD1. After removal of 4 bases from V and 5 bases from J, the junction contained 9 bases not matched to a gene. CDR1 MNHEY and CDR2 SVGEGT come from the germline V gene. The CDR3 is 15 residues long. This CDR3 is CASSFLGTGTDEQYF. Here the CDR3 DNA reads TGTGCCAGCAGTTTCCTCGGGACAGGGACGGACGAGCAGTACTTC.

A few counts support this clonotype. V usage is TRBV7-2 and J usage is TRBJ1-5, with D possibly matching TRBD1 (6 bases). The CDR3 covers 15 residues. Trimming took off 5 bases at V and 4 bases at J, with 15 bases between the two ends. Germline CDR1 and CDR2: SGHTA and FQGNSA. The CDR3 DNA reads TGTGCCAGCAGCCCGGGACATAGGGGAAATCAGCCCCAGCATTTT. It encodes CASSPGHRGNQPQHF.

The chain is built from TRBV19 and TRBJ2-3; D gene unclear. The ends were cut back, 0 bases at V and 6 bases at J, with 19 bases in the middle. CDR1 is LNHDA, CDR2 SQIVND, per germline (reference sequence). CDR3 length: 17 residues. The CDR3, as DNA: TGTGCCAGTAGTATAGATCTCCCTCGCCCTGCAGCGGATACGCAGTATTTT. Its translation: CASSIDLPRPAADTQYF.

This clonotype was seen ten or more times. V is TRBV28 and J is TRBJ1-4; TRBD1 matches 7 bases. V lost 6 bases to trimming and J lost 8 bases; unmatched junction nucleotides: 18. The CDR3 has 17 amino acids. Germline V gene data show CDR1 as MDHEN and CDR2 as SYDVKM. The DNA of the CDR3 is TGTGCCAGCAGCTCGGGACAGAGTCCTTGGGATTGGGAAAAACTGTTTTTT. It specifies CASSSGQSPWDWEKLFF. The full variable domain, rest sourced from reference TRBV28 and TRBJ1-4, is DVKVTQSSRYLVKRTGEKVFLECVQDMDHENMFWYRQDPGLGLRLIYFSYDVKMKEKGDIPEGYSVSREKKERFSLILESASTNQTSMYLCASSSGQSPWDWEKLFFGSGTQLSVL.

The chain recombines TRBV5-6 with TRBJ1-6; D unclear. Germline assignment: CDR1 SGHDT and CDR2 YYEEEE. This CDR3 spans 17 amino acids. V was clipped by 0 bases and J by 0 bases, with 10 bases between them. The CDR3 nucleotides read TGTGCCAGCAGCTTGGGCTCTAGGAGCTCCTATAATTCACCCCTCCACTTT. Translation: CASSLGSRSSYNSPLHF.

V usage is TRBV4-3 and J usage is TRBJ2-1; TRBD2 might be the D (6 bases). Germline V gene lookup returns CDR1 LGHNA and CDR2 YSLEER. V was pared by 0 bases and J by 7 bases, with 10 bases between. CDR3 size: 14 residues. In nucleotides, the CDR3 is TGCGCCAGCAGCCAAGATACTAGCCTTAATGAGCAGTTCTTC. Residues: CASSQDTSLNEQFF.

This clonotype was detected a few times. The rearrangement links TRBV7-9 to TRBJ1-1; D may be TRBD1 (5 bases). Germline-derived CDR1 and CDR2 are SEHNR and FQNEAQ (reference sequence). The CDR3 loop spans 17 amino acids. V dropped 1 base and J dropped 0 bases, with 15 bases sitting between them. The CDR3 is CASSLVVVGGLNTEAFF. The CDR3 coding sequence is TGTGCCAGCAGCTTAGTAGTTGTCGGGGGGTTGAACACTGAAGCTTTCTTT.

Note on this clonotype: A much larger clone lies a single base off, so this may be a read error. In this CDR3 the conserved last residue, phenylalanine or tryptophan, is missing, so a read error is likely. The chain combines TRBV12-3 or TRBV12-4 with TRBJ1-5; no clear D. V was shortened by 4 bases and J by 4 bases, with 11 bases between the two germline ends. The CDR3 totals 14 residues. CDR3 sequence (DNA): TGTGCCAGCAGTTCGCGGACGGAAAATCAGCCCCAGCATTAT. This translates into CASSSRTENQPQHY.

This clonotype appeared many times. This sequence joins TRBV5-1 and TRBJ2-7, with TRBD1 matching 11 bases. CDR3 length: 14 amino acids. CDR1 and CDR2 (germline): SGHRS, YFSETQ. V lost 3 bases to trimming and J lost 5 bases; unmatched junction nucleotides: 4. The CDR3 spells CASSWGQGGDEQYF. CDR3 bases: TGCGCCAGCAGCTGGGGACAGGGGGGCGACGAGCAGTACTTC.

This clonotype was detected a few times. The rearrangement uses TRBV6-2 or TRBV6-3 and TRBJ2-1; no firm D call. The ends were cut back, 5 bases at V and 7 bases at J, with 9 bases in the middle. CDR3 size: 12 residues. CDR1 and CDR2 (germline): MNHEY, SVGEGT. CDR3 sequence: CASSQSRNEQFF. CDR3 in DNA: TGTGCCAGCAGTCAGTCTAGGAATGAGCAGTTCTTC.

This clonotype was detected a few times. This CDR3 is CATSDPGLVTDTQYF. In DNA, the CDR3 is TGTGCCACCAGCGATCCGGGACTAGTAACAGATACGCAGTATTTT. V gene TRBV24-1 combines with J gene TRBJ2-3; 8 nucleotides match TRBD2. In germline, CDR1 is KGHDR, CDR2 SFDVKD. Trimming at V came to 7 bases and at J to 3 bases, leaving 8 bases not matched to a gene. CDR3 size: 15 residues.

This clonotype was seen a few times. This rearrangement joins TRBV5-1 to TRBJ2-1, with 14 bases fitting TRBD2. There are 16 residues in the CDR3. Germline values: CDR1 SGHRS, CDR2 YFSETQ. Germline trimming cut 4 bases from V and 2 bases from J; bases unmatched to any gene: 2. The CDR3 spells CASSVTSGRAYNEQFF. CDR3 nucleotide sequence: TGCGCCAGCAGCGTGACTAGCGGGAGGGCCTACAATGAGCAGTTCTTC.